This record concerns one TCR beta chain sequence. This specimen comes from a study of cytomegalovirus exposure and HLA in healthy donors. Across the whole study: Of 300 to 450 genotyped donors, about 80% clustered with self-reported Caucasian donors.

With 3 bases removed from V and 1 base from J, the gap between germline ends came to 25 bases. CDR1 is MNHEY and CDR2 is SMNVEV in the germline V gene (reference sequence). The CDR3 spans 19 residues. Vbeta (60) and Jbeta (13) primers were used in the PCR. Libraries were prepared by immunoSEQ multiplex PCR; TCRdb keeps only in-frame clonotypes and omits some of them. The sample includes around 91,000 clones, about nine tenths seen only once; the top ten take over 8.5%. Material: PBMCs. The V call is TRBV27, the J call TRBJ2-7, with D maybe TRBD2 (6 bases). This receptor was identified in a man in his thirties or forties in good health and CMV-seropositive. In nucleotides, the CDR3 is TGTGCCAGCAGTTTTTTAATTGGGTCAAGCGGGCCAAGGTCCTACGAGCAGTACTTC. It encodes CASSFLIGSSGPRSYEQYF.